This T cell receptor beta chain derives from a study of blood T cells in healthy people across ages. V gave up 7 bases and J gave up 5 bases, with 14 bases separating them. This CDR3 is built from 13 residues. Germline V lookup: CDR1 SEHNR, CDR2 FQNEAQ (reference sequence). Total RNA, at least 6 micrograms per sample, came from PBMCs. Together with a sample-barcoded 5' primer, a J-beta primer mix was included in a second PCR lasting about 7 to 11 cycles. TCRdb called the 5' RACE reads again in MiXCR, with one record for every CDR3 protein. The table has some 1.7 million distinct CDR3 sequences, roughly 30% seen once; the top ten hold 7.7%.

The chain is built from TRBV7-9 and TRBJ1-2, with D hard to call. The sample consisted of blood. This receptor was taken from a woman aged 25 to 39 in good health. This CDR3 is CASTTVGVYGYTF. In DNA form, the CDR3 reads TGTGCCAGCACCACGGTTGGGGTTTATGGCTACACCTTC.